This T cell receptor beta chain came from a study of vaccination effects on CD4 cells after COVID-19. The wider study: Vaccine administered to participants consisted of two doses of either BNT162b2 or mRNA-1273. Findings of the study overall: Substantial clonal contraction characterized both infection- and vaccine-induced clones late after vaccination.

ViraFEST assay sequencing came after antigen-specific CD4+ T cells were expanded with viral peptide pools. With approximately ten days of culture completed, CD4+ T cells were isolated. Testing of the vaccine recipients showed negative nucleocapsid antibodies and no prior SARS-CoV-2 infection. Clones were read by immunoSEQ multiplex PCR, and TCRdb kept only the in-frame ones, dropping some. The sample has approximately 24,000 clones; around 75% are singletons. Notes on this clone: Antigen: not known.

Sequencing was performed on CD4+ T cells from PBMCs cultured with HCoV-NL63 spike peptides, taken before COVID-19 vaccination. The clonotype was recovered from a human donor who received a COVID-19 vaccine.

The CDR3: CASSSEGGVSTEAFF. CDR3 in DNA: TGTGCCAGTAGTTCCGAGGGGGGTGTCAGCACTGAAGCTTTCTTT. The chain uses TRBV19 and TRBJ1-1, with D perhaps TRBD1 (6 bases). Germline V CDR1 and CDR2: LNHDA, SQIVND (reference sequence). The length of the CDR3 is 15 residues. The germline V and J ends were trimmed by 5 bases and 4 bases, with 17 bases remaining between them. Supplemented by reference TRBV19 and TRBJ1-1, the full variable domain reads DGGITQSPKYLFRKEGQNVTLSCEQNLNHDAMYWYRQDPGQGLRLIYYSQIVNDFQKGDIAEGYSVSREKKESFPLTVTSAQKNPTAFYLCASSSEGGVSTEAFFGQGTRLTVV.